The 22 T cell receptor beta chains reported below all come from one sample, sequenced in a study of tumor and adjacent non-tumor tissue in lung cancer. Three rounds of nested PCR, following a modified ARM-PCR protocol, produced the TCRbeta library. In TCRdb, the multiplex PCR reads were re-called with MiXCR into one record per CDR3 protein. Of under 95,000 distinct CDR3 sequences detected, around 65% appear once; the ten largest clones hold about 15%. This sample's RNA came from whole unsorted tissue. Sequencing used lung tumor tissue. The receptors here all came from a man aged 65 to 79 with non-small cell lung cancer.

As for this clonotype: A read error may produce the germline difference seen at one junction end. CDR3 DNA sequence: TGTGCCATCAGGACTACGACAGGGGGCATGAACTCTGAAGCTTTCTTT. It is translated as CAIRTTTGGMNSEAFF. The chain employs TRBV10-3 and TRBJ1-1; 10 positions agree with TRBD1. The CDR3 runs 16 residues. The germline CDR1 and CDR2 sequences are ENHRY and SYGVKD.

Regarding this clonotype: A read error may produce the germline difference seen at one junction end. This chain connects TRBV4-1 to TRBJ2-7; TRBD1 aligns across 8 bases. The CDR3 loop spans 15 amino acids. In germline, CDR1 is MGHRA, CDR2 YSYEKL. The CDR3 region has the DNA TGCGCCAGCAGCCAAGCACAGGGGGTTCCTTACGAGGAGTACTTC. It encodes CASSQAQGVPYEEYF.

The CDR3: CASRATGGHEQYF. Here the CDR3 DNA reads TGTGCCAGCAGAGCTACAGGGGGCCATGAGCAGTACTTC. The rearrangement uses TRBV11-1 and TRBJ2-7, with TRBD1 matching over 9 bases. V was clipped by 6 bases and J by 7 bases; unmatched bases: 7. Germline V gene data show CDR1 as SGHAT and CDR2 as FQDESV (reference sequence). The CDR3 spans 13 residues.

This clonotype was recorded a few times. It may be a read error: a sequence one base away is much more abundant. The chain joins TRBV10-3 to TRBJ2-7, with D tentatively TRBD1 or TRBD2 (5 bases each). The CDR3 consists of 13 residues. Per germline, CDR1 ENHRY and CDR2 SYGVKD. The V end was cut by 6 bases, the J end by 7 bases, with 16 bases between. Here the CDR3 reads CAIRCWDGEEQYF. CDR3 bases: TGTGCCATCAGATGCTGGGACGGGGAAGAGCAGTACTTC.

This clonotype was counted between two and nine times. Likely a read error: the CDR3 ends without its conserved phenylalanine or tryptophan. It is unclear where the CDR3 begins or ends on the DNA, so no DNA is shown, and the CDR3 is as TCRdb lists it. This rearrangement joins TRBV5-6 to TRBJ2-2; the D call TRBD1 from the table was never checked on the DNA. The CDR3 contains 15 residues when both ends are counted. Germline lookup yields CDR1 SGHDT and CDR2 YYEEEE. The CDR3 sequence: CASSSGTGPTGELVL.

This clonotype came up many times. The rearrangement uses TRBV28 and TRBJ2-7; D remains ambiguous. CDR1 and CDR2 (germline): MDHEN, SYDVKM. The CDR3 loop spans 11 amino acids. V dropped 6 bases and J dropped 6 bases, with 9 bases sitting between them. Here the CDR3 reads CASSDRPEQYF. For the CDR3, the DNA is TGTGCCAGCAGCGATCGGCCCGAGCAGTACTTC.

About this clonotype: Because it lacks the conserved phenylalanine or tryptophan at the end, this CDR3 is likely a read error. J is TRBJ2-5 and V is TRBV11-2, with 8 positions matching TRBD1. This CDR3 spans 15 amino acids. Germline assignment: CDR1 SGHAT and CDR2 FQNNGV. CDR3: CAISWTGTGQETQYL. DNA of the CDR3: TGTGCCATCAGCTGGACCGGGACAGGCCAAGAGACCCAGTACTTG.

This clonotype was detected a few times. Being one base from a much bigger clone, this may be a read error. CDR3 region: CASKDVSSGNTIYF. The CDR3 region has the DNA TGTGCCAGCAAAGATGTTAGCTCTGGAAACACCATATATTTT. The V call is TRBV28, the J call TRBJ1-3; no reliable D call. Trimming took off 7 bases at V and 0 bases at J, with 10 bases between the two ends. This CDR3 is built from 14 residues. Germline CDR1 is MDHEN and CDR2 is SYDVKM.

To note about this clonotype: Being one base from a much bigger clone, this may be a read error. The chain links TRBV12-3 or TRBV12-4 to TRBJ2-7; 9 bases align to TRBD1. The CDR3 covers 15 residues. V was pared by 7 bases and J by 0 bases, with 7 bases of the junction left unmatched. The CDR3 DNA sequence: TGTGCCAGCAATCCGGGACAGGGTCTCTCCTACGAGCAGTACTTC. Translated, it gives CASNPGQGLSYEQYF.

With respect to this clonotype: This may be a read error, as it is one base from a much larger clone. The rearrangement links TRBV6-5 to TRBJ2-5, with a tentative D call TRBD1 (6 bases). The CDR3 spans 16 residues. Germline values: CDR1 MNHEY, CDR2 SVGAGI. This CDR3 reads CASIYWTSTGKETQYF. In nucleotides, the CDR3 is TGTGCCAGCATTTACTGGACTTCGACAGGCAAAGAGACCCAGTACTTC.

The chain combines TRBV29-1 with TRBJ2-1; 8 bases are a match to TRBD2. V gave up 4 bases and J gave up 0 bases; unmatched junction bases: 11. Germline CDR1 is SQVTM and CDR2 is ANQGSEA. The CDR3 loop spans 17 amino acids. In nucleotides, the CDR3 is TGCAGCGTTGGGGGACTAGAGACTGAGAGCTCCTACAATGAGCAGTTCTTC. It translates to CSVGGLETESSYNEQFF.

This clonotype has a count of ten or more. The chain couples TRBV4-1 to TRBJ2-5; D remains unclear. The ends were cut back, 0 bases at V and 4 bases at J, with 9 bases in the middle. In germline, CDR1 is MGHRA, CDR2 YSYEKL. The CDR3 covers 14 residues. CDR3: CASSQDYGSETQYF. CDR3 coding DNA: TGCGCCAGCAGCCAAGACTATGGTTCAGAGACCCAGTACTTC.

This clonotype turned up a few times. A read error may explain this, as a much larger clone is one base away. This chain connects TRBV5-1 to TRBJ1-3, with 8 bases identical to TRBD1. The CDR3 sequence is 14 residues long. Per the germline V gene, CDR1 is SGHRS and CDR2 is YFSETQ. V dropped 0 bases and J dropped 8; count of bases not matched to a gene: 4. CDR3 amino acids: CASSLGQGADTIYF. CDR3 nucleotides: TGCGCCAGCAGCTTGGGGCAGGGGGCAGACACCATATATTTT.

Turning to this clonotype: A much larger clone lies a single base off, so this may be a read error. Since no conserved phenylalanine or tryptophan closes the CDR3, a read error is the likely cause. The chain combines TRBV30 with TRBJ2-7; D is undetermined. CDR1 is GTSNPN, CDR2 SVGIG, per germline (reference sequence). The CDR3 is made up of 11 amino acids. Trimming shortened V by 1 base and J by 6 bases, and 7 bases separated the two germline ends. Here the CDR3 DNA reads TGTGCCTGGAGTGCCTGGGGCGAGCAGTACTCC. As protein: CAWSAWGEQYS.

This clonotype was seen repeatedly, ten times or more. CDR3 bases: TGTGCCAGTGTCCGGGACATATACAATGAGCAGTTCTTC. Amino acid sequence: CASVRDIYNEQFF. J is TRBJ2-1 and V is TRBV28, with a weak D call TRBD1 (6 bases). Germline V CDR1 and CDR2: MDHEN, SYDVKM. CDR3 length: 13 residues. Trimming stripped 9 bases from V and 4 bases from J, with 13 bases between.

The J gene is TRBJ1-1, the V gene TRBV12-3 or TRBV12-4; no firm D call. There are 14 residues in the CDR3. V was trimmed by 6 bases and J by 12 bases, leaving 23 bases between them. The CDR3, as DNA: TGTGCCAGCAGCCCGGGCATACAGAACACTGGAACTTTCTTT. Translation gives CASSPGIQNTGTFF.

DNA of the CDR3: TGTGCCAGCAGCTTAGACAGCACAGATACGCAGTATTTT. Translation: CASSLDSTDTQYF. The chain couples TRBV7-3 to TRBJ2-3; no firm D call. CDR1 and CDR2 from the germline V gene are SGHTA and FQGTGA. Trimming stripped 2 bases from V and 0 bases from J, with 3 bases between. CDR3 length: 13 amino acids.

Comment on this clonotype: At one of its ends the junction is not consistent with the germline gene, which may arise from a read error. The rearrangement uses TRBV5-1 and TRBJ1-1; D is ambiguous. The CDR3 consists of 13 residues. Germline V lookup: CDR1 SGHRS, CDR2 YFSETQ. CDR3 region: CASRSSPWIEVFF. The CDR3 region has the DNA TGTGCCAGCAGAAGTTCCCCGTGGATTGAAGTTTTCTTT.

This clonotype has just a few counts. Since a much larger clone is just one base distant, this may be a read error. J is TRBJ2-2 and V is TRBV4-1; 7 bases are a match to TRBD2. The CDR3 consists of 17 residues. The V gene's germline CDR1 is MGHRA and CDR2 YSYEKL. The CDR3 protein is CASSQVGLAANTEELFF. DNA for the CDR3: TGCGCCAGCAGCCAAGTCGGCCTAGCGGCAAACACCGAGGAGCTGTTTTTT.

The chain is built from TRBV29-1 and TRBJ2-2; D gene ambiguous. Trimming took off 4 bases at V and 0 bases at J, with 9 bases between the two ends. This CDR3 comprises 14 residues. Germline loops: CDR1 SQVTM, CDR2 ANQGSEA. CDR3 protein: CSVVKKSNTGELFF. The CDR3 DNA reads TGCAGCGTTGTGAAGAAATCGAACACCGGGGAGCTGTTTTTT.

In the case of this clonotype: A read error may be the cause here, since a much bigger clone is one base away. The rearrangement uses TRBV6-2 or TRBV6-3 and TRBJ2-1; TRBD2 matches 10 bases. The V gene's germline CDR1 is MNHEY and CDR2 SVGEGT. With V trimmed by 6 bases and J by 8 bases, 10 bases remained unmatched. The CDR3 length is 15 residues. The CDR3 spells CASRLTSGINDEQFF. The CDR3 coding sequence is TGTGCCAGCAGGCTAACTAGCGGGATCAACGATGAGCAGTTCTTC.

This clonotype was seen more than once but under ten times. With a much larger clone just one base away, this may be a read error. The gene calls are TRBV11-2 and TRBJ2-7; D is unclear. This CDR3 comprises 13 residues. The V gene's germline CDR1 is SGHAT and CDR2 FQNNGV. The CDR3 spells CVSSLDRVYEQYF. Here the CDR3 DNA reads TGTGTCAGCAGCTTAGATCGAGTTTACGAGCAGTACTTC.